This T cell receptor (beta chain) is drawn from a study of PD-L1 blockade in urothelial cancer. Study-level information: Blood analyses occurred 3 weeks (second dose) and 6 weeks post treatment start.

The method was immunoSEQ multiplex PCR; TCRdb's version includes in-frame clones alone and lacks a portion of them. The sample has 85,000 to 90,000 clones; 90% are singletons. Germline loops: CDR1 MNHEY, CDR2 SVGAGI. CDR3 length: 11 residues. V was trimmed by 5 bases and J by 10 bases, leaving 11 bases between them. The rearrangement joins TRBV6-5 to TRBJ1-1; tentative D call: TRBD1 (6 bases). The sequence came from a man in his fifties or sixties with urothelial cancer. Sample: PBMCs, taken around atezolizumab (anti-PD-L1) treatment. The CDR3 sequence is CASSNRVGAFF. The CDR3 DNA follows: TGTGCCAGCAGTAACAGGGTAGGAGCTTTCTTT.